This T cell receptor (beta chain) originates from a study of CD8 T cells in Susac syndrome. Findings of the study overall: The study's TCR sequencing and HLA analysis drew on a certain number of individuals. That number was acknowledged as relatively small.

Turning to this clonotype: Its target is unknown.

The CDR3 has 14 amino acids. Germline V gives CDR1 SGHNT, CDR2 YENEEA. V lost 5 bases and J 4 bases, leaving 13 bases between the germline ends. Reverse transcription of roughly 0.5 to 1 ug RNA was carried out with random hexamers. Amplification of TCR beta CDR3 by immunoSEQ multiplex PCR spanned 54 Vbeta and 13 Jbeta. TCRdb independently ran MiXCR on the immunoSEQ multiplex PCR reads; one entry per CDR3 protein. Of 150,000 to 200,000 distinct CDR3 sequences in the sample, just under 95% were seen once. Sequencing of TCR beta was performed on blood CD8+ and CD4+ T cells. Controls were age- and sex-matched healthy donors.

The V call is TRBV11-3, the J call TRBJ2-3; D is unresolved. The sequence derives from a human donor in good health. The sequencing sample was made of CD4+ T cells from PBMCs. DNA for the CDR3: TGTGCCAGCAGCCCCTCCGGACCGGCAGATACGCAGTATTTT. Protein sequence: CASSPSGPADTQYF.